This T cell receptor beta chain derives from a study of OX40 agonist ivuxolimab in advanced cancers. A history of autoimmune disease or systemic immunosuppression excluded patients. Sampling of blood occurred at baseline, cycle 4 day 1, and cycle 7 day 1. Remarks on this clone: Its antigen remains unidentified.

The CDR3 is 14 amino acids. With 2 bases removed from V and 0 bases from J, the gap between germline ends came to 8 bases. Germline V CDR1 and CDR2: SGDLS, YYNGEE. Measured with immunoSEQ multiplex PCR; TCRdb has only the in-frame clones, and not every one. The sample carries more than 50,000 clones, more than 70% recorded once. The study, taken as a whole, reports: At 0.1 to 3.0 mg/kg, CD4+ and CD8+ blood T cells expanded clonally by week 6.

The source is an adult with an advanced solid tumor such as melanoma, head and neck, liver or kidney cancer. Source: CD4+ or CD8+ T cells sorted from blood, taken in a trial of the OX40 agonist ivuxolimab. The gene calls are TRBV9 and TRBJ1-1, with a weak D call TRBD1 (6 bases). The chain's CDR3 is CASSVGQMNTEAFF. CDR3 nucleotide sequence: TGTGCCAGCAGCGTCGGACAGATGAACACTGAAGCTTTCTTT.